This TCR beta chain stems from a study of blood T cell repertoires in COVID-19. Study at large: Italy, Spain and the United States were the sources of the convalescent and acute COVID-19 samples. T cells, B-cell-depleted T cells, or PBMCs supplied cDNA or gDNA.

The CDR3 totals 12 residues. Trimming pared 6 bases from V and 4 bases from J, leaving 9 bases between. CDR1 is SNHLY and CDR2 is FYNNEI in the germline V gene. This clone was seen once. In the original workflow: Scientists estimated how many nucleated cells there were by amplifying reference gene primers. Assay: immunoSEQ multiplex PCR; the TCRdb copy retains only in-frame clones and omits some. For V, J and clone size, that table is used; D and trimming come from the DNA. The table includes hundreds of thousands of clones, over 75% detected once. V is TRBV2 and J is TRBJ1-2; unclear D gene. Sequenced input: peripheral blood. The sequence was obtained from an elderly man with acute or convalescent COVID-19. The CDR3 nucleotides read TGTGCCAGCAGACTCCGGGGCTATGGCTACACCTTC. The encoded protein is CASRLRGYGYTF.